This TCR beta chain was documented in a study of T cells in Graves' hyperthyroidism and ophthalmopathy. Study background: Any treatment followed the collection of peripheral blood at initial diagnosis.

Study-wide results and caveats: With a median lead of around 6.7 months before onset, the model predicted ophthalmopathy. Patients with ophthalmopathy were separated from those with stable hyperthyroidism by a 13 V-J model.

This clonotype was recorded many times. Its specificity is unknown. CDR3 length: 15 residues. CDR1 and CDR2 from the germline V gene are SGHTA and FQGNSA. The V gene lost 5 bases and the J gene lost 8 bases, with 16 bases spanning the gap. Amplification targeted TCR beta CDR3 regions from RNA transcripts. TCR CDR3 underwent first-round RT-PCR with the HTBI primer set. TCRdb re-called the multiplex PCR reads through MiXCR, storing one row per CDR3 protein. The repertoire consists of fewer than 800,000 distinct CDR3 sequences, with over 15% occurring once and the leading ten covering under 8.5%. The source material was blood. This TCR was sampled from a young man with Graves' hyperthyroidism. The chain couples TRBV7-2 to TRBJ1-6; perhaps TRBD1 as D (5 bases). CDR3 sequence reads: CASSEGQTLHSPLHF. The CDR3 bases are TGTGCCAGCAGCGAGGGGCAAACTCTCCATTCACCCCTCCACTTT.